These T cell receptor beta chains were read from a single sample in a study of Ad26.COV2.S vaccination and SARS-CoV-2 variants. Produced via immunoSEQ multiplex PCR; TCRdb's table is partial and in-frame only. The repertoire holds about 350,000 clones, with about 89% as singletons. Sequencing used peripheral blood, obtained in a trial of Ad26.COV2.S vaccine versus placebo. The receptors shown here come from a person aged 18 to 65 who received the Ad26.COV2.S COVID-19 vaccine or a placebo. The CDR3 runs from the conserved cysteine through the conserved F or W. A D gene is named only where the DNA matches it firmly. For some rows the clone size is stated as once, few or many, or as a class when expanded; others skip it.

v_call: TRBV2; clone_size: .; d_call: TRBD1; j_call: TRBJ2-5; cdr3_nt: TGTGCCAGCAGAGGACAGGGGGCCCGGGGGCGGGAGACCCAGTACTTC; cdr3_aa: CASRGQGARGRETQYF
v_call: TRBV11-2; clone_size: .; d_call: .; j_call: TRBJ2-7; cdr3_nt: TGTGCCAGCAGCTTAGGCTTGGCGACTGTCTCCTACGAGCAGTACTTC; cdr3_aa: CASSLGLATVSYEQYF
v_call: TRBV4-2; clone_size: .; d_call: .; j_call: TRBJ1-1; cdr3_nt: TGTGCCAGCAGCGTCCTAGGAGGGGTGAACACTGAAGCTTTCTTT; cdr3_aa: CASSVLGGVNTEAFF
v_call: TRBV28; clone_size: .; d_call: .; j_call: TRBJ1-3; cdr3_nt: TGTGCCAGCAGTCTCCCGGGACGGAGCTCTGGAAACACCATATATTTT; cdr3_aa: CASSLPGRSSGNTIYF
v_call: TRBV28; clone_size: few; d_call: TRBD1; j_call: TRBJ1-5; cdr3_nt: TGTGCCAGCAGTTGGGGACAGGGGGATCAGCCCCAGCATTTT; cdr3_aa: CASSWGQGDQPQHF
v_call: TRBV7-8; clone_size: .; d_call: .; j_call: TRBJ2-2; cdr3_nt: TGTGCCAGCAGCGAGACAGGTGGGGCCGGGGAGCTGTTTTTT; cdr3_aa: CASSETGGAGELFF
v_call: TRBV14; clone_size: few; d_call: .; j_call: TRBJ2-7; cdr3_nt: TGTGCCAGCAGCCAAGAATGGAGGGGCGGCGACGAGCAGTACTTC; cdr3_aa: CASSQEWRGGDEQYF
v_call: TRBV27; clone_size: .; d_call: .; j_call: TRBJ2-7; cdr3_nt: TGTGCCAGCAGTTTTCAGGGTACCAACTACGAGCAGTACTTC; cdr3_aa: CASSFQGTNYEQYF
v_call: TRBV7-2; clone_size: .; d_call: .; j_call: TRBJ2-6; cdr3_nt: TGTGCCAGCAGCTTAGAAGCGACCCCTGGGGCCAACGTCCTGACTTTC; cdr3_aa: CASSLEATPGANVLTF
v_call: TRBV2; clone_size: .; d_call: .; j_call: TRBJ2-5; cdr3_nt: TGTGCCAGCAGTGAAGAAGGGAGTTTCGGAGAGACCCAGTACTTC; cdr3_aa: CASSEEGSFGETQYF
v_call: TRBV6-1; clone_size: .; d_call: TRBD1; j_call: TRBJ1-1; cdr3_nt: TGTGCCAGCAGTGAAATGGTGGGCAGGGGGAGGGGAGCTGAAGCTTTCTTT; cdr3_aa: CASSEMVGRGRGAEAFF
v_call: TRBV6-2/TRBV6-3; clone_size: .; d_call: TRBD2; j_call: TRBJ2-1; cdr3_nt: TGTGCCAGCAGTTTAGCGGGAGGGCCAGGTGAGCAGTTCTTC; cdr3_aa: CASSLAGGPGEQFF
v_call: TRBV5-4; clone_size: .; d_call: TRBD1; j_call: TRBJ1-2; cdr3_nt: TGTGCCAGCAGCTGGGCAGGGGGCGGAGGTGGCTATGGCTACACCTTC; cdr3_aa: CASSWAGGGGGYGYTF
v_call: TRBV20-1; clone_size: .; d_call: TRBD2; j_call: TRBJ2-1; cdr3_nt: TGCAGTGCTAGTCCATGGACTAGTTCATCCTACAATGAGCAGTTCTTC; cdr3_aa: CSASPWTSSSYNEQFF
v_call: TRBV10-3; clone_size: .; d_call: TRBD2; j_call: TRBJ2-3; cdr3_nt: TGTGCCATCAGTGAGTCCTCACTAGCGGGGGCGGAAGATACGCAGTATTTT; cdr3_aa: CAISESSLAGAEDTQYF
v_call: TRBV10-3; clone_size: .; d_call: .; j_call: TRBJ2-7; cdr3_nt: TGTGCCATCAGTGAGGTGGGGGGTCCCCCTTACGAGCAGTACTTC; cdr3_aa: CAISEVGGPPYEQYF
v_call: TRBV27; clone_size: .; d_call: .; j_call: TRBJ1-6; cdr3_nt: TGTGCCAGCAGGAAAATGGGGTATAATTCACCCCTCCACTTT; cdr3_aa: CASRKMGYNSPLHF
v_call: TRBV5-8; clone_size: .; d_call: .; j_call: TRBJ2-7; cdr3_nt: TGTGCCAGCAGCGGGTTTGTCTACGAGCAGTACTTC; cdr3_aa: CASSGFVYEQYF
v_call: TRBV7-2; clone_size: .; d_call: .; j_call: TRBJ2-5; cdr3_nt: TGTGCCAGCAAGTATTCGGAGACCCAGTACTTC; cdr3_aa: CASKYSETQYF
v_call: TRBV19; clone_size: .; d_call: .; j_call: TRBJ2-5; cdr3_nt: TGTGCCAGTAGTAAGGGACAACTAGAGACCCAGTACTTC; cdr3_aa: CASSKGQLETQYF
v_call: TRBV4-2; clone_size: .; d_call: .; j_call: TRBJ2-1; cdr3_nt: TGTGCCAGCAGCCAAGATGGTCTAGCGTCCAATGAGCAGTTCTTC; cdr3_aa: CASSQDGLASNEQFF
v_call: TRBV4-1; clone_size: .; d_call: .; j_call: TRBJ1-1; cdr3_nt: TGCGCCAGCAGCCAAGATCTAAGGACGATGATAGCCACTGAAGCTTTCTTT; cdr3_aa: CASSQDLRTMIATEAFF
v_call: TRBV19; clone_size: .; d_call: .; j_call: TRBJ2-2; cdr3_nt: TGTGCCAGTAGTAGGTACAGCGCGAACACCGGGGAGCTGTTTTTT; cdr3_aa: CASSRYSANTGELFF
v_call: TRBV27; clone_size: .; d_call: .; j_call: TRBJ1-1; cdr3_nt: TGTGCCAGCAGTCCCCGGGGATCTTTTGGCACTGAAGCTTTCTTT; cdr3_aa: CASSPRGSFGTEAFF
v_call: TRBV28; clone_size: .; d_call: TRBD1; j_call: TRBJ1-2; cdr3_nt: TGTGCCAGCAGACCGACAGGGGGCGCATATGGCTACACCTTC; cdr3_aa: CASRPTGGAYGYTF
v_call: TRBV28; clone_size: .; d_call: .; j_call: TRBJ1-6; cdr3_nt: TGTGCCAGCAGTCTCGGGCCTCATAATTCACCCCTCCACTTT; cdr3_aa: CASSLGPHNSPLHF
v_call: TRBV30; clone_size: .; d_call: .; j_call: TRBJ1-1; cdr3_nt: TGTGCCCCCAGAACCGAGTGGGACACTGAAGCTTTCTTT; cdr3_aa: CAPRTEWDTEAFF
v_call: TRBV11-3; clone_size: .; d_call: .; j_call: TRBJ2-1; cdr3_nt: TGTGCCAGCAGCTTGCCTCCGAACAATGAGCAGTTCTTC; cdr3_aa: CASSLPPNNEQFF
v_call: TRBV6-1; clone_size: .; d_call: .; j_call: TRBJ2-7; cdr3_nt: TGTGCCAGCAGTGAAAGGGGGAGGGTTATTCCCGAGCAGTACTTC; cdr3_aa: CASSERGRVIPEQYF
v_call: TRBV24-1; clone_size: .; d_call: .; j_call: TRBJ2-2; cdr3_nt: TGTGCCACCAGTGAAGGGGGGGCTGCGAACACCGGGGAGCTGTTTTTT; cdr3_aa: CATSEGGAANTGELFF
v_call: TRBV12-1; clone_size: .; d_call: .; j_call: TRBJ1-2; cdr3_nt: TGTGCCAGCAGCTTCACAGGGAGGGCCGGCTACACCTTC; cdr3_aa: CASSFTGRAGYTF
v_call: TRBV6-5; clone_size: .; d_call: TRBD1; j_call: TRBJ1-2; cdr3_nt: TGTGCCAGCAGTTTCGACAGGGGCCGGTATGGCTACACCTTC; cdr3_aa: CASSFDRGRYGYTF
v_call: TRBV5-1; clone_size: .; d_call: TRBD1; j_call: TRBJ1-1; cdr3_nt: TGCGCCAGCAGCTTGACAAATGGGGACAGGGCTTTCTTT; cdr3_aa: CASSLTNGDRAFF
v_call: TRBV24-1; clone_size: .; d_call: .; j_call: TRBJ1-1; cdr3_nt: TGTGCCACCAGTGATGAGTGGAGGACTGAAGCTTTCTTT; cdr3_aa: CATSDEWRTEAFF
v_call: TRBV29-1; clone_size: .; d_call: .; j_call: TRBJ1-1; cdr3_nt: TGCAGCGTTCCGTCAGCTTCGAACACTGAAGCTTTCTTT; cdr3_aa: CSVPSASNTEAFF
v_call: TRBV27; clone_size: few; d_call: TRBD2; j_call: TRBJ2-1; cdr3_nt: TGTGCCAGCAGTCGGGAGGGACTCGCCCCTGAGCAGTTCTTC; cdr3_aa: CASSREGLAPEQFF
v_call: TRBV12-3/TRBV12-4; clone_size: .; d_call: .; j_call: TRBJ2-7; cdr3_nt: TGTGCCAGCAGTTGGTTCAGAGGCGAGCAGTACTTC; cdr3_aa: CASSWFRGEQYF
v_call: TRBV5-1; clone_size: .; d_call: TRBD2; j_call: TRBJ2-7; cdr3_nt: TGCGCCAGCAGCTCTCGGACTAGCGGGACGGGGGAGCAGTACTTC; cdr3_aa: CASSSRTSGTGEQYF
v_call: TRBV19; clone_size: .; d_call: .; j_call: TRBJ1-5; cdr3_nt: TGTGCCAGTAGTGGTTCAGGAGGTCAGCCCCAGCATTTT; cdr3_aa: CASSGSGGQPQHF
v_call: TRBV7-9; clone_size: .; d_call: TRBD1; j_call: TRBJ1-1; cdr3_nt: TGTGCCAGCAGCTCCCAGGGGGGAATGAACACTGAAGCTTTCTTT; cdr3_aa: CASSSQGGMNTEAFF
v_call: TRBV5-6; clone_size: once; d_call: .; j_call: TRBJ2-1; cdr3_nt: TGTGCCAGCAGCCTGGGACTCGGAGGTCATGAGCAGTTCTTC; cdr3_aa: CASSLGLGGHEQFF